Listed below are T cell receptor beta chains from one sample, sequenced in a study of blood T cell repertoires in COVID-19. Produced via immunoSEQ multiplex PCR; TCRdb's table is partial and in-frame only. The top ten clones hold more than 3% of a sample with about 150,000 clones, just over 85% of them seen once. The sequencing sample was made of peripheral blood. Source of these receptors: a man aged 70-80 years with acute or convalescent COVID-19. Both conserved end residues are part of each CDR3. D genes are given only for firm matches. Expanded clones are given a class, and other clones once, few, many or no size at all.

>TRBJ2-7|.|.|TRBV2
CASQDRHTSYEQYF
TGTGCCAGCCAAGACAGGCACACCTCCTACGAGCAGTACTTC
>TRBJ2-5|.|.|TRBV2
CASSGNRGGKETQYF
TGTGCCAGCAGTGGCAACAGGGGGGGGAAAGAGACCCAGTACTTC
>TRBJ1-2|TRBD1|.|TRBV7-9
CASSRDSNYGYTF
TGTGCCAGCAGCCGGGACAGTAACTATGGCTACACCTTC
>TRBJ2-3|TRBD2|.|TRBV6-1
CASSETSGVTDTQYF
TGTGCCAGCAGTGAGACTAGCGGGGTCACAGATACGCAGTATTTT
>TRBJ1-1|.|few|TRBV29-1
CSVEMGGAFF
TGCAGCGTTGAAATGGGGGGAGCTTTCTTT
>TRBJ1-1|.|.|TRBV9
CASSPSQALGTEAFF
TGTGCCAGCAGCCCCTCACAGGCCCTGGGCACTGAAGCTTTCTTT
>TRBJ1-3|TRBD1|.|TRBV5-1
CASRQGGSGNTIYF
TGCGCCAGTCGCCAGGGGGGATCTGGAAACACCATATATTTT
>TRBJ2-3|.|.|TRBV5-6
CASSLRRGPDTQYF
TGTGCCAGCAGCTTGCGGCGGGGCCCAGATACGCAGTATTTT
>TRBJ2-7|TRBD1|.|TRBV4-1
CASSLEDRSSYEQYF
TGCGCCAGCAGCCTTGAGGACAGGAGCTCCTACGAGCAGTACTTC
>TRBJ1-2|.|.|TRBV6-5
CASSYQSQDSNYGYTF
TGTGCCAGCAGTTACCAGTCTCAGGACAGTAACTATGGCTACACCTTC
>TRBJ2-1|.|once|TRBV28
CASSAHLLSFF
TGTGCCAGCAGTGCCCATCTTCTGAGTTTCTTC
>TRBJ2-1|.|.|TRBV2
CASSGVADEQFF
TGTGCCAGCAGTGGTGTAGCGGATGAGCAGTTCTTC
>TRBJ1-4|TRBD1|.|TRBV28
CASSSGGSVNEKLFF
TGTGCCAGCAGTTCAGGGGGCAGTGTTAATGAAAAACTGTTTTTT
>TRBJ2-7|.|.|TRBV6-4
CASSKEVHSEQYF
TGTGCCAGCAGTAAGGAGGTCCACTCCGAGCAGTACTTC
>TRBJ2-7|TRBD1|.|TRBV19
CASSIGGQASYEQYF
TGTGCCAGTAGTATTGGGGGACAGGCTTCCTACGAGCAGTACTTC
>TRBJ2-4|TRBD2|.|TRBV30
CAWSASLREGLLAKNIQYF
TGTGCCTGGAGTGCCAGTTTACGGGAGGGCCTTCTAGCCAAAAACATTCAGTACTTC
>TRBJ1-6|TRBD1|.|TRBV2
CASSERTGSYSPLHF
TGTGCCAGCAGTGAAAGGACAGGGAGTTATTCACCCCTCCACTTT
>TRBJ1-1|TRBD1|.|TRBV4-1
CASSLGQRSTEAFF
TGCGCCAGCAGCCTGGGACAGCGGAGCACTGAAGCTTTCTTT
>TRBJ1-4|.|.|TRBV11-2
CASSLVGSAVFSTNEKLFF
TGTGCCAGCAGCTTAGTTGGTTCTGCAGTATTCTCAACTAATGAAAAACTGTTTTTT
>TRBJ1-2|TRBD1|.|TRBV23-1
CASSQTGDRGRCGYTF
TGCGCCAGCAGTCAAACCGGGGACAGGGGGAGATGTGGCTACACCTTC
>TRBJ1-6|.|.|TRBV30
CAWSSGRDMGSPLHF
TGTGCCTGGAGTTCCGGCCGGGACATGGGGTCACCCCTCCACTTT
>TRBJ2-2|TRBD2|.|TRBV30
CAWSREEVGELFF
TGTGCCTGGAGTCGGGAGGAGGTCGGGGAGCTGTTTTTT
>TRBJ2-2|.|.|TRBV19
CASRLGQGNTGELFF
TGTGCCAGTAGGCTCGGCCAGGGGAACACCGGGGAGCTGTTTTTT
>TRBJ1-1|.|.|TRBV6-2/TRBV6-3
CASSYSPEGEAFF
TGTGCCAGCAGTTACTCACCGGAGGGTGAAGCTTTCTTT
>TRBJ2-1|TRBD1|.|TRBV11-3
CASSLDGAGGVGNEQFF
TGTGCCAGCAGCTTAGATGGAGCAGGGGGAGTAGGGAATGAGCAGTTCTTC
>TRBJ2-5|.|.|TRBV4-1
CASSRGPEQETQYF
TGCGCCAGCAGTCGCGGGCCCGAGCAGGAGACCCAGTACTTC
>TRBJ1-2|.|once|TRBV5-1
CASSPPTENYGYTF
TGCGCCAGCAGCCCCCCGACAGAGAACTATGGCTACACCTTC
>TRBJ1-6|.|.|TRBV6-5
CASSSSGSSYNSPLHF
.
>TRBJ2-1|TRBD1|.|TRBV19
CASSIGLGQGGRLYNEQFF
TGTGCCAGTAGTATAGGCCTCGGACAGGGTGGGAGACTTTACAATGAGCAGTTCTTC
>TRBJ2-1|TRBD2|.|TRBV6-4
CASSPVAGGHGEQFF
TGTGCCAGTTCACCAGTAGCGGGAGGGCATGGTGAGCAGTTCTTC
>TRBJ2-5|.|.|TRBV30
CAWKGRRVGTQYF
TGTGCCTGGAAGGGGCGGAGGGTGGGGACCCAGTACTTC
>TRBJ2-7|.|.|TRBV2
CASSEVGGGRRRYEQYF
TGTGCCAGCAGTGAAGTGGGAGGGGGGAGGCGTCGCTACGAGCAGTACTTC
>TRBJ2-6|.|.|TRBV18
CASSPLGAPSGANVLTF
TGTGCCAGCTCACCACTGGGGGCACCTTCTGGGGCCAACGTCCTGACTTTC
>TRBJ1-2|TRBD1|once|TRBV28
CADEGASGYTF
TGTGCCGATGAGGGGGCAAGTGGCTACACCTTC
>TRBJ1-5|.|.|TRBV28
CASSLGPDSYQPQHF
TGTGCCAGCAGTTTGGGACCGGACAGTTATCAGCCCCAGCATTTT
>TRBJ2-7|TRBD2|.|TRBV4-3
CASSQDVASGSHYEQYF
TGCGCCAGCAGCCAAGATGTAGCTAGCGGGAGTCACTACGAGCAGTACTTC
>TRBJ1-2|.|.|TRBV9
CASSPHLGEGYGYTF
TGTGCCAGCAGCCCGCATCTGGGCGAGGGCTATGGCTACACCTTC
>TRBJ2-2|TRBD2|.|TRBV19
CASSIVAGADTGELFF
TGTGCCAGTAGTATAGTTGCGGGAGCCGACACCGGGGAGCTGTTTTTT
>TRBJ2-7|TRBD2|.|TRBV4-2
CASSRAGAYEQYF
TGTGCCAGCAGCCGAGCGGGAGCCTACGAGCAGTACTTC
>TRBJ2-5|TRBD1|.|TRBV5-4
CASSPGQGSPETQYF
TGTGCCAGCAGCCCGGGACAGGGGAGCCCAGAGACCCAGTACTTC
>TRBJ2-7|TRBD2|.|TRBV24-1
CATSETGTSYEQYF
TGTGCCACCAGTGAGACCGGGACTAGCTACGAGCAGTACTTC
>TRBJ2-2|TRBD2|.|TRBV30
CAWNWIRTSGRSTGELFF
TGTGCCTGGAATTGGATTAGGACTAGCGGGAGGAGTACCGGGGAGCTGTTTTTT
>TRBJ2-5|.|.|TRBV15
CATSASGTEGETQYF
TGTGCCACCAGCGCGTCCGGGACGGAGGGCGAGACCCAGTACTTC
>TRBJ2-3|TRBD2|.|TRBV6-6
CASSYHGLAETDTQYF
TGTGCCAGCAGTTACCATGGACTAGCAGAGACAGATACGCAGTATTTT
>TRBJ1-1|.|.|TRBV5-6
CASSLVQEDTEAFF
TGTGCCAGCAGCTTAGTCCAGGAAGACACTGAAGCTTTCTTT
>TRBJ2-1|TRBD2|.|TRBV11-2
CASSLAGGGTSGQFF
TGTGCCAGCAGCTTAGCGGGGGGTGGTACTTCGGGGCAGTTCTTC